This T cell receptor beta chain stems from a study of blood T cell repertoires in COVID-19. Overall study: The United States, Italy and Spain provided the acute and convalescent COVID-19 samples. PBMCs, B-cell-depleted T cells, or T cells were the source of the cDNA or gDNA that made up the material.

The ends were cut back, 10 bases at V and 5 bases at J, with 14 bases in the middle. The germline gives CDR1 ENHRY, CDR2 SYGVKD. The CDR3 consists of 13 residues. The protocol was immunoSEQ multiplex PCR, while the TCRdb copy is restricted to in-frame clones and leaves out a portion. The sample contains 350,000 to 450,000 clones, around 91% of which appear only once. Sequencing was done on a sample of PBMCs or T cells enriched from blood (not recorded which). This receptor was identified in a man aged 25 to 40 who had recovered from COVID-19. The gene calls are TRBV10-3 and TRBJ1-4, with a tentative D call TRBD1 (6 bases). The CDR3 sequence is CASGQNRNEKLFF. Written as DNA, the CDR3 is TGTGCCAGCGGACAGAACAGAAATGAAAAACTGTTTTTT.